Below, 23 T cell receptor beta chains from the same sample are listed, as sequenced in a study of regulatory T cells in long-lasting Graves disease. Time point of the sample: persistent/refractory GD, antithyroid drugs over 5 years with positive TRAb. Making the TCR library involved RNA that had been extracted from PBMCs. Building the TCR beta libraries relied on iRepertoire HTBI primers, and CDR3 regions underwent Arm-PCR. TCRdb ran MiXCR on the multiplex PCR reads and lists one entry per CDR3 protein. The data contain fewer than 450,000 distinct CDR3 sequences, around 22% of them singletons. The sample was peripheral blood mononuclear cells (PBMCs), taken when the disease was refractory, from a patient treated with antithyroid drugs. These receptor sequences come from a female donor with Graves disease.

This clonotype appeared a few times. The chain employs TRBV24-1 and TRBJ2-1, with a tentative D call TRBD1 (5 bases). Germline-derived CDR1 and CDR2 are KGHDR and SFDVKD. V lost 3 bases to trimming and J lost 6 bases, with 14 bases between them. This CDR3 has 15 amino acids. The CDR3 loop reads CATSDAWQGINEQFF. CDR3 sequence (DNA): TGTGCCACCAGTGATGCTTGGCAGGGAATCAATGAGCAGTTCTTC.

This clonotype was observed at least ten times. This chain connects TRBV20-1 to TRBJ2-5; TRBD2 matches 8 bases. Per germline, CDR1 DFQATT and CDR2 SNEGSKA (reference sequence). Trimming at V came to 1 base and at J to 5 bases, leaving 0 bases not matched to a gene. The CDR3 consists of 12 residues. This CDR3 is CSARAGGETQYF. CDR3 coding DNA: TGCAGTGCTAGAGCGGGAGGGGAGACCCAGTACTTC.

As for this clonotype: The junction departs from germline at one end; a sequencing error may be responsible. The V call is TRBV7-9, the J call TRBJ1-2; the D gene is possibly TRBD1 (5 bases). This CDR3 comprises 13 residues. Germline CDR1 SEHNR, CDR2 FQNEAQ (reference sequence). The CDR3 spells CASSTQRMTEGYF. The DNA for the CDR3 is TGTGCCAGCAGCACTCAAAGGATGACAGAGGGATACTTC.

This clonotype was seen many times. The CDR3 is CASSLLGTGATNEKLFF. The CDR3 region has the DNA TGTGCCAGCAGCTTATTAGGGACAGGGGCAACTAATGAAAAACTGTTTTTT. The chain employs TRBV7-8 and TRBJ1-4, with 10 bases aligning to TRBD1. Unmatched junction bases numbered 3, after V lost 2 bases and J lost 0 bases. Per the germline V gene, CDR1 is SGHVS and CDR2 is FQNEAQ. The length of the CDR3 is 17 residues.

The chain couples TRBV28 to TRBJ2-4, with TRBD1 matching 7 bases. Looked up from germline, CDR1 is MDHEN and CDR2 is SYDVKM. After removal of 6 bases from V and 6 bases from J, the junction contained 14 bases not matched to a gene. The CDR3 extends over 16 amino acids. The CDR3, as DNA: TGTGCCAGCAGGCCCCTTTCGGGGACAGTAGTAAACATTCAGTACTTC. Its protein product is CASRPLSGTVVNIQYF.

This clonotype was recorded many times. The chain couples TRBV28 to TRBJ1-1; 10 bases fit TRBD1. V lost 6 bases and J lost 3; bases outside the gene matches: 7. CDR1 and CDR2 from the germline V gene are MDHEN and SYDVKM. The CDR3 is 15 amino acids. CDR3 bases: TGTGCCAGCAGACGGGCCGGGACAGGGGACACTGAAGCTTTCTTT. Encoded protein: CASRRAGTGDTEAFF.

This clonotype showed up many times. The rearrangement uses TRBV30 and TRBJ2-7; possible D gene TRBD1, 6 bases. The ends were cut back, 8 bases at V and 2 bases at J, with 10 bases in the middle. Germline CDR1 and CDR2: GTSNPN and SVGIG (reference sequence). The CDR3 consists of 11 residues. The CDR3 DNA reads as TGTGCCGCTGGACAGACCTACGAGCAGTACTTC. Amino acid sequence: CAAGQTYEQYF.

This clonotype was seen at least ten times. The chain joins TRBV2 to TRBJ2-7, with 11 bases matching TRBD2. With V trimmed by 7 bases and J by 4 bases, 9 bases remained unmatched. Germline V lookup: CDR1 SNHLY, CDR2 FYNNEI. This CDR3 region has 15 residues. CDR3: CASINVLAGGYEQYF. The CDR3 DNA follows: TGTGCCAGCATTAACGTCCTAGCGGGAGGTTACGAGCAGTACTTC.

The chain has TRBV10-3 and TRBJ2-1; 9 nucleotides line up with TRBD1. The CDR3 covers 15 residues. The ends lost 7 bases at V and 7 bases at J; junction bases unmatched: 11. Germline CDR1 is ENHRY and CDR2 is SYGVKD. This chain's CDR3 is CAINGQGTLENEQFF. The CDR3, as DNA: TGTGCCATCAACGGACAGGGGACGCTGGAGAATGAGCAGTTCTTC.

This clonotype has at least ten counts. The chain is built from TRBV2 and TRBJ2-7, with 9 bases aligning to TRBD1. The CDR3 sequence is 14 residues long. Unmatched junction bases numbered 4, after V lost 7 bases and J lost 0 bases. Germline V CDR1 and CDR2: SNHLY, FYNNEI. CDR3 in amino acids: CASTVQGASYEQYF. CDR3 DNA sequence: TGTGCCAGCACCGTACAGGGGGCCTCCTACGAGCAGTACTTC.

As for this clonotype: Possible read error: a much larger clone is one base away. This chain connects TRBV2 to TRBJ2-4; 7 bases match TRBD2. After removal of 10 bases from V and 0 bases from J, the junction contained 9 bases not matched to a gene. This CDR3 contains 15 residues. Germline assignment: CDR1 SNHLY and CDR2 FYNNEI. As DNA, the CDR3 is TGTGCCACCAACTCAGCGGGATTAGCCAAAAACATTCAGTACTTC. Its protein product is CATNSAGLAKNIQYF.

In this sample, this clonotype turned up a few times. The chain links TRBV7-9 to TRBJ1-5; the D gene is possibly TRBD1 (5 bases). Looked up from germline, CDR1 is SEHNR and CDR2 is FQNEAQ (reference sequence). With 5 bases removed from V and 5 bases from J, the gap between germline ends came to 13 bases. The CDR3 sequence is 14 residues long. The CDR3 nucleotides are TGTGCCAGCAGCCCAACAGGTCCTCATCAGCCCCAGCATTTT. Its translation: CASSPTGPHQPQHF.

This clonotype was observed at least ten times. The chain carries TRBV28 and TRBJ1-2; no clear D gene. With 2 bases removed from V and 8 bases from J, the gap between germline ends came to 9 bases. The length of the CDR3 is 12 residues. From germline, CDR1 is MDHEN and CDR2 SYDVKM. CDR3 bases: TGTGCCAGCAGTTTAAGCCGCCTCGGCTACACCTTC. Amino acid sequence: CASSLSRLGYTF.

This clonotype was observed many times. J is TRBJ2-7 and V is TRBV28; D possibly corresponds to TRBD2 (6 bases). This CDR3 region has 14 residues. Between the trimmed V and J ends, which lost 6 bases and 1 base, there was a span of 13 bases. Germline CDR1 reads MDHEN; CDR2 reads SYDVKM. CDR3 sequence: CASSLRGLSYEQYF. The CDR3 DNA is TGTGCCAGCAGCTTAAGGGGACTTTCCTACGAGCAGTACTTC.

This clonotype was observed at least ten times. The chain employs TRBV12-5 and TRBJ2-7, with 7 bases identical to TRBD1. Per the germline V gene, CDR1 is LGHNT and CDR2 is FRNRAP. CDR3 length: 13 residues. The trim removed 7 bases at V and 2 bases at J, leaving 5 bases unmatched. The CDR3 reads CASAPGGTYEQYF. In nucleotides, the CDR3 is TGTGCTAGTGCTCCAGGGGGTACCTACGAGCAGTACTTC.

This clonotype turned up a few times. The rearrangement links TRBV3-1 to TRBJ2-5; D is possibly TRBD1 or TRBD2 (5 bases each). The V end was cut by 1 base, the J end by 5 bases, with 14 bases between. CDR1 and CDR2 from the germline V gene are LGHDT and YNNKEL (reference sequence). The CDR3 is 15 residues long. The chain's CDR3 is CASSQGGRPPETQYF. CDR3 nucleotides: TGTGCCAGCAGCCAAGGGGGACGGCCCCCGGAGACCCAGTACTTC.

This clonotype was detected once. The rearrangement links TRBV29-1 to TRBJ1-1, with D possibly matching TRBD1 (5 bases). Germline CDR1 reads SQVTM; CDR2 reads ANQGSEA. Trimming shortened V by 0 bases and J by 1 base, and 9 bases separated the two germline ends. The CDR3 covers 14 residues. CDR3 sequence (DNA): TGCAGCGTTGAAGATCGGGGGAGGAACACTGAAGCTTTCTTT. This codes for CSVEDRGRNTEAFF.

The chain combines TRBV5-1 with TRBJ1-5; 7 nucleotides align to TRBD1. The V and J ends lost 4 bases and 5 bases, in that order; junction bases with no gene match: 3. CDR1 is SGHRS and CDR2 is YFSETQ in the germline V gene. This CDR3 has 13 residues. The CDR3, as DNA: TGCGCCAGCAGCCTGGGACAGCATCAGCCCCAGCATTTT. Its protein is CASSLGQHQPQHF.

This clonotype was counted a few times. V is TRBV4-2 and J is TRBJ2-5, with no clear D. Per the germline V gene, CDR1 is LGHNA and CDR2 is YNFKEQ. CDR3 length equals 16 residues. Trimming left V 4 bases short and J 5 bases short, with 20 bases between. Here the CDR3 reads CASSRSTTVYMETQYF. CDR3 DNA: TGTGCCAGCAGCCGGAGTACTACGGTCTATATGGAGACCCAGTACTTC.

The chain is built from TRBV6-4 and TRBJ2-5, with D possibly matching TRBD2 (5 bases). Germline V gene sequence: CDR1 MRHNA, CDR2 SNTAGT. The CDR3 loop spans 16 amino acids. V gave up 3 bases and J gave up 1 base, with 15 bases separating them. This CDR3 reads CASSEQRSNFQETQYF. In nucleotides, the CDR3 is TGTGCCAGCAGTGAACAGCGGAGCAATTTCCAAGAGACCCAGTACTTC.

The V call is TRBV25-1, the J call TRBJ1-2, with D perhaps TRBD1 (5 bases). Trimming took off 4 bases at V and 0 bases at J, with 18 bases between the two ends. CDR3 length: 17 amino acids. CDR1 and CDR2 (germline): MGHDK, SYGVNS. CDR3 amino acids: CASSAAGHRNSNYGYTF. CDR3 nucleotide sequence: TGTGCCAGCAGTGCGGCAGGACACCGAAACTCTAACTATGGCTACACCTTC.

The rearrangement joins TRBV2 to TRBJ2-2, with D possibly matching TRBD1 (5 bases). Germline CDR1 is SNHLY and CDR2 is FYNNEI. There are 11 residues in the CDR3. The V end lost 9 bases, the J end lost 6 bases, and 8 bases lay between the germline ends. DNA for the CDR3: TGTGCCAGAGGGGTGGCCGGGGAGCTGTTTTTT. Translating it yields CARGVAGELFF.

This clonotype was picked up many times. The V gene is TRBV6-1, the J gene TRBJ1-5; D might be TRBD1 (5 bases). Trimming pared 8 bases from V and 1 base from J, leaving 24 bases between. The germline gives CDR1 MNHNS, CDR2 SASEGT. The CDR3 totals 18 residues. The CDR3 reads CASHYRWPTVESNQPQHF. In nucleotides, the CDR3 is TGTGCCAGCCACTATCGTTGGCCGACAGTCGAGAGCAATCAGCCCCAGCATTTT.